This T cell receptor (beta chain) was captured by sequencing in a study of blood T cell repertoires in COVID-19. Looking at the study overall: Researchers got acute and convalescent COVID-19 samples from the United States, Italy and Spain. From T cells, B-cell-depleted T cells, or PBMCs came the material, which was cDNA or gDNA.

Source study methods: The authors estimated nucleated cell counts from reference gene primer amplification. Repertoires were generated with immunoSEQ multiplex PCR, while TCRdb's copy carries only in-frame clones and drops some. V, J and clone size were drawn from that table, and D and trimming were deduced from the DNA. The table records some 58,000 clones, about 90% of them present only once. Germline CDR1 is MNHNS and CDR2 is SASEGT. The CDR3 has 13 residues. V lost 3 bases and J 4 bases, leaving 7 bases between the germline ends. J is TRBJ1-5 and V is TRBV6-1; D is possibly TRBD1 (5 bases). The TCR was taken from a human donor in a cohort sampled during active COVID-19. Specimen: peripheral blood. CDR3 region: CASSDRANQPQHF. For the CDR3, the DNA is TGTGCCAGCAGTGACAGGGCAAATCAGCCCCAGCATTTT.